Presented here are 3 T cell receptor beta chains from one specimen sequenced in a study of technical replicates of blood from four donors (dated by TCRdb to about 2017). The protocol used for the library was the immunoSEQ multiplex PCR assay. Entries here come from immuneACCESS through TCRdb and include only in-frame sequences with V and J called. Some clones fail to appear in such tables; in the studies checked, an unresolved V gene covers under half of the shortfall, and the cause of the remainder is unknown. This sample is represented by approximately 12,000 clones; roughly 80% of them were singletons. Together, the top ten hold 13% to 15% of the sample. Material for sequencing was PBMCs. All receptors derive from a human donor in good health.

This clone was seen just once. This chain uses TRBV5-1 with TRBJ2-7; 9 bases match TRBD1. From germline, CDR1 is SGHRS and CDR2 YFSETQ. This CDR3 has 16 residues. The ends lost 3 bases at V and 5 bases at J; junction bases unmatched: 12. The chain's CDR3 is CASSWSGQGLSHEQYF. The CDR3 DNA sequence: TGCGCCAGCAGCTGGTCCGGACAGGGGCTATCCCACGAGCAGTACTTC. Looking up the rest from reference TRBV5-1 and TRBJ2-7 gives the full variable domain: KAGVTQTPRYLIKTRGQQVTLSCSPISGHRSVSWYQQTPGQGLQFLFEYFSETQRNKGNFPGRFSGRQFSNSRSEMNVSTLELGDSALYLCASSWSGQGLSHEQYFGPGTRLTVT.

This clone has just one count. The chain couples TRBV7-2 to TRBJ2-5, with 7 bases matching TRBD1. The germline CDR1 and CDR2 sequences are SGHTA and FQGNSA. This CDR3 contains 15 residues. V was clipped by 5 bases and J by 5 bases; unmatched bases: 11. CDR3 sequence (DNA): TGTGCCAGCAGCCGCACAGGGGCCCGCGGGGAGACCCAGTACTTC. Protein product: CASSRTGARGETQYF. The entire variable domain, with the rest obtained from reference TRBV7-2 and TRBJ2-5, is as follows: GAGVSQSPSNKVTEKGKDVELRCDPISGHTALYWYRQSLGQGLEFLIYFQGNSAPDKSGLPSDRFSAERTGGSVSTLTIQRTQQEDSAVYLCASSRTGARGETQYFGPGTRLLVL.

The V and J genes are TRBV28 and TRBJ1-5, with D uncertain. Germline V gene lookup returns CDR1 MDHEN and CDR2 SYDVKM. CDR3 length: 14 residues. V gave up 4 bases and J gave up 3 bases, with 10 bases separating them. The CDR3 DNA follows: TGTGCCAGCAGTTCTGGAGGGAACAATCAGCCCCAGCATTTT. It yields the protein CASSSGGNNQPQHF.